Following are 13 T cell receptor beta chains from one sample sequenced in a study of T cell clones after liver transplantation. Clones were read by immunoSEQ multiplex PCR, and TCRdb kept only the in-frame ones, dropping some. This sample carries tens of thousands of clones, 70% to 80% of them seen once, and the ten largest clones take about 15%. The source was CD4+ T cells from blood, collected before liver transplant. These receptor sequences come from a human donor who received a liver transplant.

The chain recombines TRBV7-9 with TRBJ2-3; the match to TRBD2 covers 9 bases. The germline V gene encodes CDR1 SEHNR and CDR2 FQNEAQ (reference sequence). V was clipped by 1 base and J by 2 bases; unmatched bases: 1. This CDR3 is 15 amino acids long. The chain's CDR3 is CASSLERGATDTQYF. The CDR3 region has the DNA TGTGCCAGCAGCTTAGAGCGGGGGGCCACAGATACGCAGTATTTT.

The V gene is TRBV15, the J gene TRBJ1-6, with D unclear. Trimming left V 0 bases short and J 8 bases short, with 8 bases between. Germline V lookup: CDR1 LNHNV, CDR2 YYDKDF (reference sequence). The CDR3 has 14 residues. The CDR3 region is CATSRDLGYSPLHF. Written as DNA, the CDR3 is TGTGCCACCAGCAGAGATCTGGGCTATTCACCCCTCCACTTT.

V gene TRBV11-3 combines with J gene TRBJ2-7; 8 bases are a match to TRBD1. CDR1 and CDR2 from the germline V gene are SGHNT and YENEEA. The CDR3 consists of 14 residues. Trimming took 5 bases from V and 4 from J; bases not matched to a gene: 7. This chain's CDR3 is CASSLGTGRYEQYF. The CDR3 DNA reads as TGTGCCAGCAGCCTCGGGACAGGACGATACGAGCAGTACTTC.

This clone was seen a handful of times. The rearrangement joins TRBV6-5 to TRBJ1-2; maybe TRBD1 (5 bases). V was pared by 5 bases and J by 6 bases, with 16 bases between. Germline assignment: CDR1 MNHEY and CDR2 SVGAGI. The CDR3 covers 14 residues. The chain's CDR3 is CASSSRGTYDGYTF. CDR3 bases: TGTGCCAGCAGTAGCCGCGGGACGTATGATGGCTACACCTTC.

A few counts support this clone. CDR3 in amino acids: CSVGFTSGDTQYF. CDR3 coding DNA: TGCAGCGTTGGTTTCACGTCCGGAGATACGCAGTATTTT. The chain couples TRBV29-1 to TRBJ2-3; D call uncertain. The CDR3 spans 13 residues. Trimming cost V 4 bases and J 5 bases, with 13 bases left between them. Germline CDR1 is SQVTM and CDR2 is ANQGSEA.

The chain is built from TRBV14 and TRBJ2-5; a possible D gene is TRBD2 (7 bases). V was clipped by 3 bases and J by 4 bases, with 18 bases between them. The CDR3 totals 16 residues. Looked up from germline, CDR1 is SGHDN and CDR2 is FVKESK. CDR3 amino acids: CASSQAGALTRETQYF. CDR3 nucleotide sequence: TGTGCCAGCAGCCAGGCGGGGGCCCTGACAAGAGAGACCCAGTACTTC.

This clone was recorded many times. The V and J genes are TRBV6-1 and TRBJ2-2; the D gene is possibly TRBD2 (6 bases). The V end was cut by 5 bases, the J end by 4 bases, with 14 bases between. The CDR3 length is 15 residues. Germline values: CDR1 MNHNS, CDR2 SASEGT. The CDR3 DNA sequence: TGTGCCAGCAGTTTTCAGGGAGGACCCACCGGGGAGCTGTTTTTT. It specifies CASSFQGGPTGELFF.

V and J are TRBV9 and TRBJ2-7; 8 bases agree with TRBD2. Trimming took 3 bases from V and 2 from J; bases not matched to a gene: 4. This CDR3 contains 14 residues. Germline loops: CDR1 SGDLS, CDR2 YYNGEE. The CDR3 bases are TGTGCCAGCAGCGCCCGGGAGGGGACCTACGAGCAGTACTTC. Translation: CASSAREGTYEQYF. The full variable domain, completed using reference TRBV9 and TRBJ2-7, is DSGVTQTPKHLITATGQRVTLRCSPRSGDLSVYWYQQSLDQGLQFLIQYYNGEERAKGNILERFSAQQFPDLHSELNLSSLELGDSALYFCASSAREGTYEQYFGPGTRLTVT.

This clone appeared a single time. The chain recombines TRBV9 with TRBJ2-5; TRBD2 matches 10 bases. The V segment lost 0 bases and the J segment 4 bases; nucleotides outside the gene matches: 0. The CDR3 spans 14 residues. Per the germline V gene, CDR1 is SGDLS and CDR2 is YYNGEE. The CDR3 reads CASSVASGGETQYF. CDR3 nucleotide sequence: TGTGCCAGCAGCGTAGCTAGCGGGGGAGAGACCCAGTACTTC.

The rearrangement uses TRBV7-2 and TRBJ2-3, with a tentative D call TRBD2 (6 bases). The V gene lost 5 bases and the J gene lost 3 bases, with 15 bases spanning the gap. This CDR3 has 15 residues. The V gene's germline CDR1 is SGHTA and CDR2 FQGNSA. CDR3 in DNA: TGTGCCAGCAGCACCCCCTCGCGGGGTACAGATACGCAGTATTTT. Translating gives CASSTPSRGTDTQYF.

This clone was counted once. The J gene is TRBJ1-5, the V gene TRBV11-2; possible D gene TRBD1, 5 bases. V lost 8 bases, J lost 3 bases, and 14 bases lay in between. Germline assignment: CDR1 SGHAT and CDR2 FQNNGV. The CDR3 length is 14 residues. In DNA, the CDR3 is TGTGCCAGCTCGGGGGGGGAGATCAATCAGCCCCAGCATTTT. Protein sequence: CASSGGEINQPQHF.

This sequence joins TRBV7-2 and TRBJ1-5; D gene ambiguous. This CDR3 comprises 15 residues. Germline CDR1 reads SGHTA; CDR2 reads FQGNSA. Trimming took off 6 bases at V and 0 bases at J, with 12 bases between the two ends. The CDR3 DNA reads TGTGCCAGCAGTTTTACGGTTAATAGCAATCAGCCCCAGCATTTT. Protein: CASSFTVNSNQPQHF. Full variable domain (outside the CDR3, taken from reference TRBV7-2 and TRBJ1-5): GAGVSQSPSNKVTEKGKDVELRCDPISGHTALYWYRQSLGQGLEFLIYFQGNSAPDKSGLPSDRFSAERTGGSVSTLTIQRTQQEDSAVYLCASSFTVNSNQPQHFGDGTRLSIL.

This clone was counted many times. The J gene is TRBJ2-7, the V gene TRBV7-3; 10 bases match TRBD2. J was trimmed by 5 bases and V by 5 bases; bases with no gene match: 9. This CDR3 contains 15 residues. The V gene's germline CDR1 is SGHTA and CDR2 FQGTGA. CDR3: CASSPRTSGFNEQYF. The CDR3, as DNA: TGTGCCAGCAGCCCGCGGACTAGCGGCTTCAACGAGCAGTACTTC.